The entry below gives a single TCR beta chain sequence along with its context. This specimen belongs to a study of blood T cell repertoires in COVID-19. Looking at the study overall: PBMCs, B-cell-depleted T cells, or T cells were the source of the cDNA or gDNA that made up the material.

Authors' processing steps: From reference gene primer amplification, estimates of nucleated cell counts were derived. Repertoires were generated with immunoSEQ multiplex PCR, while TCRdb's copy carries only in-frame clones and drops some. V and J calls and clone size are as listed in that table; D and trimming were resolved from the DNA. The sample holds approximately 200,000 clones, 80% to 90% seen once. Input material: peripheral blood. This receptor was obtained from a man aged 65 to 85 with active or convalescent COVID-19.

The CDR3 reads CAAYLTGTGVFEQPQHF. The CDR3 DNA follows: TGTGCCGCATACCTCACCGGGACAGGGGTATTTGAACAGCCCCAGCATTTT. The chain has TRBV2 and TRBJ1-5, with 10 bases lining up with TRBD1. The trim removed 11 bases at V and 7 bases at J, leaving 20 bases unmatched. The germline gives CDR1 SNHLY, CDR2 FYNNEI. The CDR3 runs 17 residues. Full variable domain (outside the CDR3, taken from reference TRBV2 and TRBJ1-5): EPEVTQTPSHQVTQMGQEVILRCVPISNHLYFYWYRQILGQKVEFLVSFYNNEISEKSEIFDDQFSVERPDGSNFTLKIRSTKLEDSAMYFCAAYLTGTGVFEQPQHFGDGTRLSIL.